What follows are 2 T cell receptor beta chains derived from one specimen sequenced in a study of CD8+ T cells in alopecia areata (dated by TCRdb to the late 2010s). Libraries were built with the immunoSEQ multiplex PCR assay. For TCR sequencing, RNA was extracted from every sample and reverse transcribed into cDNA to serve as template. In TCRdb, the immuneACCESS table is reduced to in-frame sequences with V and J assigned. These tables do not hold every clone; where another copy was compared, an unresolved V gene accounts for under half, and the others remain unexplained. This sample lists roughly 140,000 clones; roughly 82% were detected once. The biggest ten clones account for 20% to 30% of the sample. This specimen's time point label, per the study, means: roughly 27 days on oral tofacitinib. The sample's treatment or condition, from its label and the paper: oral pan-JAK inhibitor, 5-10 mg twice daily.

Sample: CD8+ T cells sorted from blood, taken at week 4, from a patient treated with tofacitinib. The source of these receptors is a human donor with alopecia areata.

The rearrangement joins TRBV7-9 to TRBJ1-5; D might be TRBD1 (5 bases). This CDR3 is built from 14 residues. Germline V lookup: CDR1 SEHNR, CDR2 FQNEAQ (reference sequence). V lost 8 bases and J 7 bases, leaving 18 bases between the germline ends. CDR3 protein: CASAPGTVIQPQHF. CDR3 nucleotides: TGTGCCAGCGCGCCGGGGACGGTTATCCAGCCCCAGCATTTT.

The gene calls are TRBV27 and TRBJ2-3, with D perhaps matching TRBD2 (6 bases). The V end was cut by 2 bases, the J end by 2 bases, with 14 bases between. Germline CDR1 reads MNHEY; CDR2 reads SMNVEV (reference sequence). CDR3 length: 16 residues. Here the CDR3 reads CASSLDGGVLTDTQYF. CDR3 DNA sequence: TGTGCCAGCAGTTTAGATGGCGGGGTCCTCACAGATACGCAGTATTTT.